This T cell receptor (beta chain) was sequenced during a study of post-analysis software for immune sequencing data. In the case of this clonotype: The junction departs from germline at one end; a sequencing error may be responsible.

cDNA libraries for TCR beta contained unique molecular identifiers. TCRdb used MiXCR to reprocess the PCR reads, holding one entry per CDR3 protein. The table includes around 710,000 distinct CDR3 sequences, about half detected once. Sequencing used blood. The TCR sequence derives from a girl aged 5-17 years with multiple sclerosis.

This CDR3 reads CSARGGVTNEELFF. The DNA of the CDR3 is TGCAGTGCTAGAGGGGGGGTGACTAATGAAGAACTGTTTTTT. This sequence joins TRBV20-1 and TRBJ1-4; TRBD1 is a possible D gene (5 bases). Germline V gene data show CDR1 as DFQATT and CDR2 as SNEGSKA (reference sequence). This CDR3 spans 14 amino acids.